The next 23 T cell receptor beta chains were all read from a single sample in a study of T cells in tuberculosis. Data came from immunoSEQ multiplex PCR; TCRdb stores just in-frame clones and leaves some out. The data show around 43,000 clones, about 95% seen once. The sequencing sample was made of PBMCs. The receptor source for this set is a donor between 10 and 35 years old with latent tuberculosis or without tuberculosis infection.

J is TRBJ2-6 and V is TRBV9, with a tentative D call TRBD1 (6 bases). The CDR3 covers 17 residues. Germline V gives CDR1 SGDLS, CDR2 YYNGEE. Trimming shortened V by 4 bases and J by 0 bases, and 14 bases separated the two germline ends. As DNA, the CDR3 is TGTGCCAGCAGCTCCTTACAGGGCTACTCTGGGGCCAACGTCCTGACTTTC. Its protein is CASSSLQGYSGANVLTF.

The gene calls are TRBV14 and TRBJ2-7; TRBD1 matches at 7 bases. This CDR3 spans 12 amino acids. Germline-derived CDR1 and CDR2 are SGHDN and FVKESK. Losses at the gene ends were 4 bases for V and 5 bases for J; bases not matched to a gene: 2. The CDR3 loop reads CASSLTGNEQYF. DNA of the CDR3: TGTGCCAGCAGCCTGACAGGGAACGAGCAGTACTTC.

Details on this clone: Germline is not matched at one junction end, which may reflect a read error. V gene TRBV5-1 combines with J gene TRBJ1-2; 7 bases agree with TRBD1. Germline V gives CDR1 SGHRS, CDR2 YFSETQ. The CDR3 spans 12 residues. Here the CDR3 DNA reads TGCGCCAGCAGCTTACAGGGACAGTCTCCCTCCTTC. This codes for CASSLQGQSPSF.

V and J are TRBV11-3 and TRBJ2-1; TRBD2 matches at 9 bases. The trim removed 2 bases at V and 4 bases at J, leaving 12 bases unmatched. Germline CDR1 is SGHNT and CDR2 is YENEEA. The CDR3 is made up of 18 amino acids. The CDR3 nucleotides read TGTGCCAGCAGCTTACGGAGAATAGCGGGGGCCCAATACAATGAGCAGTTCTTC. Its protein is CASSLRRIAGAQYNEQFF. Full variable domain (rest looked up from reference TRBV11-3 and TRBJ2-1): EAGVVQSPRYKIIEKKQPVAFWCNPISGHNTLYWYLQNLGQGPELLIRYENEEAVDDSQLPKDRFSAERLKGVDSTLKIQPAELGDSAVYLCASSLRRIAGAQYNEQFFGPGTRLTVL.

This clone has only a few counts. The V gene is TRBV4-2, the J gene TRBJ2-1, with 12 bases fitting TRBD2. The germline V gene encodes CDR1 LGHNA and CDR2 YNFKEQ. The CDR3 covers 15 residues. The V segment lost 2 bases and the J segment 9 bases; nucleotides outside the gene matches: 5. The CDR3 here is CASSQLAGGPGEQFF. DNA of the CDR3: TGTGCCAGCAGCCAACTAGCGGGGGGGCCGGGTGAGCAGTTCTTC.

This chain's CDR3 is CASSSSGVETQYF. Here the CDR3 DNA reads TGTGCCAGCAGCTCGTCGGGGGTGGAGACCCAGTACTTC. The chain is built from TRBV7-3 and TRBJ2-5; weak D call: TRBD2 (6 bases). V was trimmed by 4 bases and J by 5 bases, leaving 11 bases between them. CDR1 and CDR2 from the germline V gene are SGHTA and FQGTGA. This CDR3 is 13 amino acids long. Based on the CDR3 plus reference TRBV7-3 and TRBJ2-5, the full variable domain is GAGVSQTPSNKVTEKGKYVELRCDPISGHTALYWYRQSLGQGPEFLIYFQGTGAADDSGLPNDRFFAVRPEGSVSTLKIQRTERGDSAVYLCASSSSGVETQYFGPGTRLLVL.

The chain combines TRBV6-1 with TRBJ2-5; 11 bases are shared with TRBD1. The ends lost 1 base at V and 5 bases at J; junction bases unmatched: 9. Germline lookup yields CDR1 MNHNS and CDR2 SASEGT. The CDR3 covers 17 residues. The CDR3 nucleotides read TGTGCCAGCAGTGAAGGGTTTGGACAGGGGGCGCGCGAGACCCAGTACTTC. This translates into CASSEGFGQGARETQYF.

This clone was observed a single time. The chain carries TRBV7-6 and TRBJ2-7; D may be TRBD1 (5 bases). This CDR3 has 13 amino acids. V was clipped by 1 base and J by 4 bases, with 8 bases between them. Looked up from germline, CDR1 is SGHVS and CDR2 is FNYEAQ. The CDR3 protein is CASSLDTGYEQYF. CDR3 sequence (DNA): TGTGCCAGCAGCTTAGATACAGGATACGAGCAGTACTTC.

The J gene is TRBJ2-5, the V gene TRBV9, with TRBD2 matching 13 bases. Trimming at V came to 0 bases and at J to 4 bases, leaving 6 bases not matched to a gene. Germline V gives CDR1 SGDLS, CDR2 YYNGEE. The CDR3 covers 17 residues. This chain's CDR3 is CASSVGTSGGPRETQYF. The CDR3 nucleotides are TGTGCCAGCAGCGTAGGGACTAGCGGGGGCCCTAGAGAGACCCAGTACTTC.

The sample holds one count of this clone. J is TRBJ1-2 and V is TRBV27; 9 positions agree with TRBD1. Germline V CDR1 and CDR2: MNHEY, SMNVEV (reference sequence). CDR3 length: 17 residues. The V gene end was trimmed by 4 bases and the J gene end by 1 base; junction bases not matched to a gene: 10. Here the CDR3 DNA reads TGTGCCAGCAGTTCCCACCGGGACAGGGCCTTTAACTATGGCTACACCTTC. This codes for CASSSHRDRAFNYGYTF.

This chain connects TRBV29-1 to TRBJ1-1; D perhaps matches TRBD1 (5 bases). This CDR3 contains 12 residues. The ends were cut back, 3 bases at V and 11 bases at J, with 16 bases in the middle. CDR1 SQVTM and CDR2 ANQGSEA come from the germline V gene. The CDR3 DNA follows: TGCAGCGTTGAGCCGAATTCAGGGTTTGCTTTCTTT. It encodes CSVEPNSGFAFF.

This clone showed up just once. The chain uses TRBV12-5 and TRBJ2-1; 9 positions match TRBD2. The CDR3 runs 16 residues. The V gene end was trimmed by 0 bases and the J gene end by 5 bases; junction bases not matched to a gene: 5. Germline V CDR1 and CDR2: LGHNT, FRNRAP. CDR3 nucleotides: TGTGCTAGTGGTTTGGTAGTAGCGGGGGTAAACAATGAGCAGTTCTTC. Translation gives CASGLVVAGVNNEQFF.

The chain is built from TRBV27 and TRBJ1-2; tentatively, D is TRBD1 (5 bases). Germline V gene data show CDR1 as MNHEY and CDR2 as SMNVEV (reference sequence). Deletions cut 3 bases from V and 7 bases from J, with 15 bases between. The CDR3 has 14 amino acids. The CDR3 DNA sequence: TGTGCCAGCAGTTTGGCTGGAGGGGCCGGTGGCTACACCTTC. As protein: CASSLAGGAGGYTF.

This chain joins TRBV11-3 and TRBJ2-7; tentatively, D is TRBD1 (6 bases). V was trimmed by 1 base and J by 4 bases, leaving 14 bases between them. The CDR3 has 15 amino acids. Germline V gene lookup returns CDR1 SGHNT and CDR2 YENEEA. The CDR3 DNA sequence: TGTGCCAGCAGCTTAGCTTACGAACAGGGATACGAGCAGTACTTC. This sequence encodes CASSLAYEQGYEQYF.

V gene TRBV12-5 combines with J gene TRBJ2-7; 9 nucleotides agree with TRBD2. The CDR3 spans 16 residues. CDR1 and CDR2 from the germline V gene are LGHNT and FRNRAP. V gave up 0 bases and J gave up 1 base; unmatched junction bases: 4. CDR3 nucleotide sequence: TGTGCTAGTGGTTTGGTGGTTAGCGGGGGATCCTACGAGCAGTACTTC. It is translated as CASGLVVSGGSYEQYF.

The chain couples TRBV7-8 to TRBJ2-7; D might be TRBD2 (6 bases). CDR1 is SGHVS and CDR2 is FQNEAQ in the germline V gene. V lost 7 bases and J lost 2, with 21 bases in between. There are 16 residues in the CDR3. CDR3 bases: TGTGCCAGCACCAGATGGAGGGGAAACGCACCCTACGAGCAGTACTTC. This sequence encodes CASTRWRGNAPYEQYF.

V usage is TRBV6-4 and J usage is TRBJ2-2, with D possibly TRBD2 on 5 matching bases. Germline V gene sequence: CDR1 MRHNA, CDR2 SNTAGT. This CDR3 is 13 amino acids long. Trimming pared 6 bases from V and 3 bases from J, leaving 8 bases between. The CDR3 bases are TGTGCCAGCAGGCGGACTTACACCGGGGAGCTGTTTTTT. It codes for CASRRTYTGELFF.

Written as DNA, the CDR3 is TGTGCCAGCAGTGATAACAGGGGTAACTCACCCCTCCACTTT. It yields the protein CASSDNRGNSPLHF. V usage is TRBV2 and J usage is TRBJ1-6, with 7 bases matching TRBD1. V shed 3 bases and J 10 bases; nucleotides not matched to a gene: 6. Germline V gives CDR1 SNHLY, CDR2 FYNNEI. The CDR3 has 14 amino acids.

The CDR3 DNA reads TGTGCCAGCAGCTTGCGGGGGGGGGCAGATACGCAGTATTTT. Protein: CASSLRGGADTQYF. V usage is TRBV7-2 and J usage is TRBJ2-3, with TRBD2 matching 9 bases. In germline, CDR1 is SGHTA, CDR2 FQGNSA. CDR3 length equals 14 residues. Losses at the gene ends were 3 bases for V and 4 bases for J; bases not matched to a gene: 2.

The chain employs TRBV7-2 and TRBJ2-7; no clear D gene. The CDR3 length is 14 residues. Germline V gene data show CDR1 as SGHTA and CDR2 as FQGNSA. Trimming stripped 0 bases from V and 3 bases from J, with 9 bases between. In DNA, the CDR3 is TGTGCCAGCAGCTTAGCGGTCAGGTACTACGAGCAGTACTTC. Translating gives CASSLAVRYYEQYF.

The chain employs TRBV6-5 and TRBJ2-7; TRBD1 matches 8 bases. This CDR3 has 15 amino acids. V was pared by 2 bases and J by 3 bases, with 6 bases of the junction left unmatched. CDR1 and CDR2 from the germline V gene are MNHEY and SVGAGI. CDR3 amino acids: CASSYTQTGDYEQYF. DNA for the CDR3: TGTGCCAGCAGTTACACTCAGACAGGGGACTACGAGCAGTACTTC.

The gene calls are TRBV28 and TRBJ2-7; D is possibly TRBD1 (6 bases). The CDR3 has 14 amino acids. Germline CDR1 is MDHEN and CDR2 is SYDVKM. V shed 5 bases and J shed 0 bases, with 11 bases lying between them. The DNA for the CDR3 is TGTGCCAGCAGTAGGACAGCCCTCTCCTACGAGCAGTACTTC. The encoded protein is CASSRTALSYEQYF. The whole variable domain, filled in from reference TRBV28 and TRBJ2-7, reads DVKVTQSSRYLVKRTGEKVFLECVQDMDHENMFWYRQDPGLGLRLIYFSYDVKMKEKGDIPEGYSVSREKKERFSLILESASTNQTSMYLCASSRTALSYEQYFGPGTRLTVT.

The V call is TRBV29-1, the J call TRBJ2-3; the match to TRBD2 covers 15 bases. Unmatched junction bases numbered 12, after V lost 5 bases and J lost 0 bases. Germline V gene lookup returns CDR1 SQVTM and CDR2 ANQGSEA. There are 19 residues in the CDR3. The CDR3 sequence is CSVFTRGLAGGTSTDTQYF. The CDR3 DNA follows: TGCAGCGTTTTCACCCGGGGACTAGCGGGGGGTACTAGCACAGATACGCAGTATTTT.